The sequence of this TCR beta chain was determined in a study of blood T cells in healthy people across ages. A second PCR of 7 to 11 cycles used a sample-barcoded 5' primer and a J-beta primer mix. TCRdb reprocessed the 5' RACE reads with MiXCR, giving one entry per CDR3 protein. The sample shows hundreds of thousands of distinct CDR3 sequences, roughly 27% of them seen only once. The CDR3 totals 13 residues. Looked up from germline, CDR1 is SGHRS and CDR2 is YFSETQ. The genes are TRBV5-1 and TRBJ2-7, with 7 bases fitting TRBD2. The end of the DNA is better explained by TRBJ2-1, so the J call may be wrong. This TCR was recovered from a woman aged 70-85 years in good health. The source material was blood. CDR3 bases: TGCGCCAGCAGCTTGAGCGGGGACGGAGAGCAGTTCTTC. Translated: CASSLSGDGEQFF.